There are many counts of the clone carrying this T cell receptor (beta chain). The sample comes from a study of metastatic and nonmetastatic thyroid tumors. Turning to the study itself: The authors compared repertoires across blood and tumor or nodule tissue from malignant and benign thyroid patients.

TCRdb re-clonotyped the PCR reads via MiXCR. Among some 93,000 clones listed, more than 9.5% were seen once. The CDR3 is 14 amino acids. Trimming at V came to 6 bases and at J to 1 base, leaving 2 bases not matched to a gene. Germline V gene lookup returns CDR1 MGHRA and CDR2 YSYEKL. Patients were all untreated before their thyroid surgery. This rearrangement joins TRBV4-1 to TRBJ2-2; TRBD1 aligns across 7 bases. Sequencing input: blood. The TCR sequence derives from a female donor with papillary thyroid cancer or a benign thyroid nodule (not recorded which). Some clones in this sample may be carry-over from other donors' samples. CDR3 protein: CASRRQGNTGELFF. The CDR3 coding sequence is TGCGCCAGCAGGCGACAGGGGAACACCGGGGAGCTGTTTTTT.